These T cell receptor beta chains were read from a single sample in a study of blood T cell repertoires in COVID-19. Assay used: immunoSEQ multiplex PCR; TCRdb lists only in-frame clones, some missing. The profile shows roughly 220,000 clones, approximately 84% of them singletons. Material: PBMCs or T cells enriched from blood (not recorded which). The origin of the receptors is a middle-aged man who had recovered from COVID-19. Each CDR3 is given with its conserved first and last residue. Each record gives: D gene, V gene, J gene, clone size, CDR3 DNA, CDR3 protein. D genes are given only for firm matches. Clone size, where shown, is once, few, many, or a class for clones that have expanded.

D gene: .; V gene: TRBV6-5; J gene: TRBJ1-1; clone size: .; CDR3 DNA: TGTGCCAGCAGTTACTCTCCAGGGGAGGGGAACACTGAAGCTTTCTTT; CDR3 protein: CASSYSPGEGNTEAFF
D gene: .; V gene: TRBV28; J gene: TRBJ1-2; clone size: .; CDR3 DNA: TGTGCCAGCAGGAGCAATGGCTACACCTTC; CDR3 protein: CASRSNGYTF
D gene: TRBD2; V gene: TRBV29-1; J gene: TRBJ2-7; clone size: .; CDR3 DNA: TGCAGCGTCCGACTAGCGGGAAAGAGTCAGTACTTC; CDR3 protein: CSVRLAGKSQYF
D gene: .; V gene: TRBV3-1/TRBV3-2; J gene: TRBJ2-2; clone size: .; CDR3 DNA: TGTGCCAGCAGCGATCCTCAGGTCACCGGGGAGCTGTTTTTT; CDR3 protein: CASSDPQVTGELFF
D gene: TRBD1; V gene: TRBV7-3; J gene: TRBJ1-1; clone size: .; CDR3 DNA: TGTGCCAGCAGCCCTGGACAGGACGAGAAGGCTTTCTTT; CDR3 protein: CASSPGQDEKAFF
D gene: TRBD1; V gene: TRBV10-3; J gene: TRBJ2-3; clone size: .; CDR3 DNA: TGTGCCACCAAATTCAGGGGGCTAGGAACAGATACGCAGTATTTT; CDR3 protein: CATKFRGLGTDTQYF
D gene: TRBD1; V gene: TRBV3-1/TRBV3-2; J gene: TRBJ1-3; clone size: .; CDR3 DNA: TGTGCCAGCTCTATACAGGGGGCTGGAAACACCATATATTTT; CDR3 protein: CASSIQGAGNTIYF
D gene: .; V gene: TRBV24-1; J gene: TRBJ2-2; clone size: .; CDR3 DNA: TGTGCCACCAGTGACCCCTCACAGGGAATGTCCGGGGAGCTGTTTTTT; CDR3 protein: CATSDPSQGMSGELFF
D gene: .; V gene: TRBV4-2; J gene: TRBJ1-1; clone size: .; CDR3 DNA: TGTGCCAGCAGCCCAGGGGACACTTTGAACACTGAAGCTTTCTTT; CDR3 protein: CASSPGDTLNTEAFF
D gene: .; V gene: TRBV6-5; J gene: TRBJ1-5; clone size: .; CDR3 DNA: TGTGCCAGCAGGACAGGTAATCAGCCCCAGCATTTT; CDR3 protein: CASRTGNQPQHF
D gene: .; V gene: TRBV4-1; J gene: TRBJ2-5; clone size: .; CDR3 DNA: TGCGCCAGCAGCCAAGAGGGGACAACCGCCTTCCGGGAGACCCAGTACTTC; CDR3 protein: CASSQEGTTAFRETQYF
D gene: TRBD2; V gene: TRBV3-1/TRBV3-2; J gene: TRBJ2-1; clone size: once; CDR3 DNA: TGTGCCAGCAGCCAAGGTTCGGGCGGGAGAATGGGGTTCTTC; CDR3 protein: CASSQGSGGRMGFF
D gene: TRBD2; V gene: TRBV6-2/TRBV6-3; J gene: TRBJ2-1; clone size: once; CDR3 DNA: TGTGCCAGCAGTTACCCTAGCGGGGGGACCAATGAGCAGTTCTTC; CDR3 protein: CASSYPSGGTNEQFF
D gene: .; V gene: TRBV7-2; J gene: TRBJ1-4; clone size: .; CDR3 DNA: TGTGCCAGCACTTTAGGGGGGGGTTCAAATGAAAAACTGTTTTTT; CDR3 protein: CASTLGGGSNEKLFF
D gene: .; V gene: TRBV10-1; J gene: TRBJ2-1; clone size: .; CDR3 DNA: TGCGCCAGCGGGGCAGCCTACAATGAGCAGTTCTTC; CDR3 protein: CASGAAYNEQFF
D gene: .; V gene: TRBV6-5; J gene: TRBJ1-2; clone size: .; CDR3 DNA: TGTGCCAGCAGAGCGGACGGAGCCTATGGCTACACCTTC; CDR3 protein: CASRADGAYGYTF
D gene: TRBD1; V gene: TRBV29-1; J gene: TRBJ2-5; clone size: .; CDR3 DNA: TGCAGCGTTGCGGCAGGGGGTACGGAGACCCAGTACTTC; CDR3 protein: CSVAAGGTETQYF
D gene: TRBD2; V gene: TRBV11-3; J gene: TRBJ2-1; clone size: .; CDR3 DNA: TGTGCCAGCAGCATCTCTGGCGGGGGGGCCGACGGCAATGAGCAGTTCTTC; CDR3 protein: CASSISGGGADGNEQFF
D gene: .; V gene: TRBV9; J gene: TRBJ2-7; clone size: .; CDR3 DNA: TGTGCCAGCAGCGACGCCGGCTTCAGCGGAGACTACGAGCAGTACTTC; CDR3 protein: CASSDAGFSGDYEQYF
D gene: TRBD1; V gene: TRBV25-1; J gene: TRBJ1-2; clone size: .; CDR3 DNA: TGTGCCAGCAGTGACCTGTCCTGGACAGGGGGTTTTGGCTACACCTTC; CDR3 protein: CASSDLSWTGGFGYTF
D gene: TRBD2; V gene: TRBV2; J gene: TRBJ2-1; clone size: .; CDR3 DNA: TGTGCCAGCAGTGCTACTAGCGGGGGGGCTGAGCAGTTCTTC; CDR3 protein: CASSATSGGAEQFF
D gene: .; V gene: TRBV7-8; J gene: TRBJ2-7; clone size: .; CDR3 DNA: TGTGCCAGCAGCTTAGTTGGGGCCTTGCAGTACTTC; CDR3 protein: CASSLVGALQYF
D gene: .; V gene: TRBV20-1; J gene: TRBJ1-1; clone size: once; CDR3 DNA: TGCAGTGCCAACCGGGGTGAAGCTTTCTTT; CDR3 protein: CSANRGEAFF
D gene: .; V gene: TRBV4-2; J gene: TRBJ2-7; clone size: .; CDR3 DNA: TGTGCCAGCAGCCAACCGTCCAGCTACGAGCAGTACTTC; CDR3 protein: CASSQPSSYEQYF
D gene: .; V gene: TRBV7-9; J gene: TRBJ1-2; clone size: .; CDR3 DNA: TGTGCCAGCAGCTCGGGTGCCAGTCTGTACTATGGCTACACCTTC; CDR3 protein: CASSSGASLYYGYTF
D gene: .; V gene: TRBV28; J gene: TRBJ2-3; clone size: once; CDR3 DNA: TGTGCCAGCAGTTTAGCCAGTCAGTGGACGCAGTATTTT; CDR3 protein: CASSLASQWTQYF
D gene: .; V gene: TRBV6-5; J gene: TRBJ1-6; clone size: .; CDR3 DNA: TGTGCCAGCAGTTACACGCAGTCCCATAATTCACCCCTCCACTTT; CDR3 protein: CASSYTQSHNSPLHF
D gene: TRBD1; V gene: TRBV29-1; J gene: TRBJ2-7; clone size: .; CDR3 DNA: TGCAGCGCGACCGGGACAGGGCGAGCTGTCTACGAGCAGTACTTC; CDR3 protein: CSATGTGRAVYEQYF
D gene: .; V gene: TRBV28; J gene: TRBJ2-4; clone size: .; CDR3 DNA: TGTGCCAGCAGTTTCGGAGCGTCGGTCAATTGGAACATTCAGTACTTC; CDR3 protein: CASSFGASVNWNIQYF
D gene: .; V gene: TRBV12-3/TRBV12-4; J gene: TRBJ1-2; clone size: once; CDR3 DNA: TGTGCCAGCAGTTCCTCGACTGACTATGGCTACACCTTC; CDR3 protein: CASSSSTDYGYTF
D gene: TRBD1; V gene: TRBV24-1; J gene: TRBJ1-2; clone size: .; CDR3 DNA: TGTGCCACCAGTGATTTCAGGGGGGACGGCTACACCTTC; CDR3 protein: CATSDFRGDGYTF
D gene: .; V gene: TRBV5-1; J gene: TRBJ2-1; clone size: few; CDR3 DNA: TGCGCCAGCAGCTTGAACAGCAAATACAATGAGCAGTTCTTC; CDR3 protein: CASSLNSKYNEQFF
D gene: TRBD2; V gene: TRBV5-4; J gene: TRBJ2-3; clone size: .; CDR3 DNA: TGTGCCAGCAGTCCCGGACTAGCGGGAAGCACAGATACGCAGTATTTT; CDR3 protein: CASSPGLAGSTDTQYF
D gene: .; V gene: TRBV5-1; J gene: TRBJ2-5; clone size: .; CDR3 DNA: TGCGCCAGCAGCTTGGGAAGCTTACAAGAGACCCAGTACTTC; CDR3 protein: CASSLGSLQETQYF
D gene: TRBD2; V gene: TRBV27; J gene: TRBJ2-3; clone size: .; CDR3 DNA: TGTGCCAGCAAACTAGCGGGAGATACGCAGTATTTT; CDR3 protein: CASKLAGDTQYF
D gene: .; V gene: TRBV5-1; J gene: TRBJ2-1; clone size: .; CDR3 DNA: TGCGCCAGCAGCAGGGACCCAAGGGGGTCCTACAATGAGCAGTTCTTC; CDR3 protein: CASSRDPRGSYNEQFF
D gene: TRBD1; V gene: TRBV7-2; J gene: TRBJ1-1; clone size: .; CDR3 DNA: TGTGCCAGCAGCTACAGGGGAATGAACACTGAAGCTTTCTTT; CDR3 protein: CASSYRGMNTEAFF
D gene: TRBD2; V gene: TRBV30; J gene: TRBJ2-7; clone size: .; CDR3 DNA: TGTGCCTGGAGTGTACTTGGACTAGCCACCTACGAGCAGTACTTC; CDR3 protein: CAWSVLGLATYEQYF
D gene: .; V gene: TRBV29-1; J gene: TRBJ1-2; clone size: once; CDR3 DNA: TGCAGCGTTCCGACAGGACCTAACTATGGCTACACCTTC; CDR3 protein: CSVPTGPNYGYTF
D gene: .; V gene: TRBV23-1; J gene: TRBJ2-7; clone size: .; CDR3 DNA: TGCGCCAGCAGTCAATCGTATTTCCTCCTTTATTTC; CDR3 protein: CASSQSYFLLYF
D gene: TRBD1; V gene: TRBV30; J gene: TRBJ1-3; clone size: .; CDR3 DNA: TGTGCCTGGAGTCGCCATTCCTCCGGGACAGGGAGTCCGAACTCTGGAAACACCATATATTTT; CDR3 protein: CAWSRHSSGTGSPNSGNTIYF
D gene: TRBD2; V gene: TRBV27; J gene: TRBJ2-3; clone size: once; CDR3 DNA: TGTGCCAGCAGTTTAATACTAGCGGGGGGCACAGATACGCAGTATTTT; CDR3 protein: CASSLILAGGTDTQYF